The sequence of this T cell receptor beta chain was determined in a study of shared clonotypes between healthy human individuals. Assay used: immunoSEQ multiplex PCR; TCRdb lists only in-frame clones, some missing. The sample includes 2 million to 2.5 million clones, almost 96% seen only once; the top ten take approximately 0.13%. The CDR3 length is 14 residues. Germline V gene lookup returns CDR1 MNHEY and CDR2 SVGAGI. V was shortened by 2 bases and J by 0 bases, with 5 bases between the two germline ends. The sequenced sample consisted of naive CD4+ T cells sorted from blood. Specified subset: CD45RA+ positively selected. This clonotype was obtained from a man younger than 35 in good health. The chain is built from TRBV6-5 and TRBJ2-1; D gene ambiguous. The CDR3 here is CASSYESSYNEQFF. The CDR3 DNA reads as TGTGCCAGCAGTTACGAAAGCTCCTACAATGAGCAGTTCTTC.